The 22 T cell receptor beta chains below were found in one sample sequenced in a study of graft-versus-host responses after intestinal transplantation (dated by TCRdb to the early 2020s). The library came from the immunoSEQ multiplex PCR assay. TCRdb re-hosts the immuneACCESS table, in-frame sequences only. Its copies lack some clones; in the studies checked, an unresolved V gene accounts for under half of them, and the cause for the rest is not known. The sample yields 95,000 to 110,000 clones; roughly 87% were counted once. Of the sample, approximately 1% falls within the top ten clones. The antigens of these receptors remain unknown. The time point label for this specimen denotes: cells obtained before transplantation from donor or recipient. The sequencing here drew on unstimulated CD4+ T cells sorted from spleen or lymph node cells, taken before intestinal transplant. These receptor sequences come from a human donor who received an intestinal transplant.

V is TRBV28 and J is TRBJ1-5; D is unclear. The CDR3 contains 16 residues. Germline CDR1 and CDR2: MDHEN and SYDVKM. V dropped 6 bases and J dropped 4 bases, with 19 bases sitting between them. DNA for the CDR3: TGTGCCAGCAGCCCTCAGGCCTATACTCTGAATCAGCCCCAGCATTTT. Translating it yields CASSPQAYTLNQPQHF. Looking up the rest from reference TRBV28 and TRBJ1-5 gives the full variable domain: DVKVTQSSRYLVKRTGEKVFLECVQDMDHENMFWYRQDPGLGLRLIYFSYDVKMKEKGDIPEGYSVSREKKERFSLILESASTNQTSMYLCASSPQAYTLNQPQHFGDGTRLSIL.

V usage is TRBV5-5 and J usage is TRBJ1-5, with unresolved D. The CDR3 has 15 amino acids. Germline V gene sequence: CDR1 SGHKS, CDR2 YYEKEE (reference sequence). Deletions cut 4 bases from V and 3 bases from J, with 14 bases between. DNA of the CDR3: TGTGCCAGCAGCACTAACAGCCTTTCCAATCAGCCCCAGCATTTT. Translation gives CASSTNSLSNQPQHF.

This clone showed up just a few times. The CDR3 region is CASSLRTVYGYTF. The DNA for the CDR3 is TGTGCCAGCAGCTTAAGGACGGTCTATGGCTACACCTTC. The chain combines TRBV11-2 with TRBJ1-2, with D unclear. V was pared by 2 bases and J by 4 bases, with 8 bases between. Germline V gene sequence: CDR1 SGHAT, CDR2 FQNNGV. CDR3 length equals 13 residues. The entire variable domain, with the rest obtained from reference TRBV11-2 and TRBJ1-2, is as follows: EAGVAQSPRYKIIEKRQSVAFWCNPISGHATLYWYQQILGQGPKLLIQFQNNGVVDDSQLPKDRFSAERLKGVDSTLKIQPAKLEDSAVYLCASSLRTVYGYTFGSGTRLTVV.

CDR3: CASSFGLAGNNEQFF. The DNA for the CDR3 is TGCGCCAGCAGCTTCGGACTAGCGGGCAACAATGAGCAGTTCTTC. J is TRBJ2-1 and V is TRBV5-1, with TRBD2 matching over 11 bases. In germline, CDR1 is SGHRS, CDR2 YFSETQ. V shed 2 bases, J shed 5 bases, and the junction held 3 bases outside the gene matches. The CDR3 length is 15 residues.

This sequence joins TRBV25-1 and TRBJ2-1; TRBD1 aligns across 8 bases. V shed 2 bases and J 6 bases; nucleotides not matched to a gene: 6. Germline values: CDR1 MGHDK, CDR2 SYGVNS. The CDR3 extends over 15 amino acids. The CDR3 nucleotides read TGTGCCAGCAGTGAAATACGGACAGGGACCAATGAGCAGTTCTTC. The encoded protein is CASSEIRTGTNEQFF.

This chain uses TRBV5-1 with TRBJ1-2; 7 bases line up with TRBD1. With 3 bases clipped from V and 2 bases from J, the junction kept 4 bases outside the gene matches. Germline assignment: CDR1 SGHRS and CDR2 YFSETQ. This CDR3 comprises 14 residues. CDR3 amino acids: CASSSPGQNYGYTF. CDR3 DNA sequence: TGCGCCAGCAGCTCGCCGGGACAGAACTATGGCTACACCTTC.

Here the CDR3 reads CASSMARDYGYTF. CDR3 bases: TGTGCCAGTAGTATGGCCAGGGACTATGGCTACACCTTC. The chain recombines TRBV19 with TRBJ1-2, with a possible D match to TRBD1 (5 bases). Germline V lookup: CDR1 LNHDA, CDR2 SQIVND (reference sequence). The ends were cut back, 3 bases at V and 3 bases at J, with 8 bases in the middle. The CDR3 totals 13 residues.

This chain links TRBV9 with TRBJ2-2, with TRBD1 identical over 11 bases. There are 15 residues in the CDR3. Germline CDR1 and CDR2: SGDLS and YYNGEE. After removal of 4 bases from V and 4 bases from J, the junction contained 3 bases not matched to a gene. CDR3 loop: CASSPGTGGTGELFF. CDR3 in DNA: TGTGCCAGCAGCCCGGGGACAGGGGGCACCGGGGAGCTGTTTTTT.

The chain uses TRBV14 and TRBJ1-1; D is unclear. The V and J ends lost 4 bases and 3 bases respectively, with 9 bases between them. The length of the CDR3 is 13 residues. Looked up from germline, CDR1 is SGHDN and CDR2 is FVKESK. The CDR3 spells CASSRNLDTEAFF. The CDR3 nucleotides are TGTGCCAGCAGCCGAAACCTGGACACTGAAGCTTTCTTT.

The CDR3 spells CASSLDRGNSPLHF. CDR3 in DNA: TGTGCCAGCAGCTTGGACAGGGGGAATTCACCCCTCCACTTT. The chain is built from TRBV7-9 and TRBJ1-6, with TRBD1 identical over 10 bases. Unmatched junction bases numbered 0, after V lost 3 bases and J lost 7 bases. This CDR3 is 14 amino acids long. Germline CDR1 reads SEHNR; CDR2 reads FQNEAQ (reference sequence). Based on the CDR3 plus reference TRBV7-9 and TRBJ1-6, the full variable domain is DTGVSQNPRHKITKRGQNVTFRCDPISEHNRLYWYRQTLGQGPEFLTYFQNEAQLEKSRLLSDRFSAERPKGSFSTLEIQRTEQGDSAMYLCASSLDRGNSPLHFGNGTRLTVT.

CDR3 residues: CASSLERPGQGYPLHF. The CDR3 DNA follows: TGTGCCAGCAGTTTAGAGCGCCCGGGACAGGGGTACCCCCTCCACTTT. The chain couples TRBV27 to TRBJ1-6; 10 positions match TRBD1. Germline V gene data show CDR1 as MNHEY and CDR2 as SMNVEV (reference sequence). The ends lost 2 bases at V and 13 bases at J; junction bases unmatched: 11. The CDR3 has 16 residues.

The chain uses TRBV5-6 and TRBJ2-2; D is perhaps TRBD2 (6 bases). Germline V gene sequence: CDR1 SGHDT, CDR2 YYEEEE. The CDR3 contains 16 residues. V was clipped by 0 bases and J by 2 bases, with 11 bases between them. Here the CDR3 DNA reads TGTGCCAGCAGCTTGGTCGGGGGTCATAACACCGGGGAGCTGTTTTTT. The encoded protein is CASSLVGGHNTGELFF.

The CDR3 DNA reads TGTGCCAGCAGCTTGACCGTTCTAGCGGAGGTGAAGTTCGACGAGCAGTACTTC. This codes for CASSLTVLAEVKFDEQYF. The V gene is TRBV5-5, the J gene TRBJ2-7, with 7 bases that match TRBD2. The germline V gene has CDR1 SGHKS and CDR2 YYEKEE (reference sequence). V dropped 1 base and J dropped 5; count of bases not matched to a gene: 18. The length of the CDR3 is 18 residues.

Note on this clone: One end of the junction varies from germline; a read error may be responsible. The gene calls are TRBV6-6 and TRBJ2-1; TRBD2 might be the D (6 bases). Germline V lookup: CDR1 MNHNY, CDR2 SVGAGI (reference sequence). The CDR3 is made up of 15 amino acids. The CDR3 loop is CASSYGGLRYNDQFF. The CDR3 DNA follows: TGTGCCAGCAGTTACGGGGGACTCAGATACAATGATCAGTTCTTC.

J is TRBJ2-5 and V is TRBV4-1; TRBD2 matches 8 bases. This CDR3 has 16 amino acids. The germline V gene encodes CDR1 MGHRA and CDR2 YSYEKL. With 3 bases clipped from V and 7 bases from J, the junction kept 13 bases outside the gene matches. CDR3 protein: CASSQVASGPIGTQYF. The CDR3 DNA reads TGCGCCAGCAGCCAGGTGGCTAGCGGGCCCATAGGGACCCAGTACTTC.

The rearrangement joins TRBV7-6 to TRBJ2-7; 8 positions match TRBD1. Germline V gene lookup returns CDR1 SGHVS and CDR2 FNYEAQ. The V and J ends lost 1 base and 2 bases, in that order; junction bases with no gene match: 7. The CDR3 spans 16 residues. In nucleotides, the CDR3 is TGTGCCAGCAGCTTAGTTCAGGGGGCGACGGCCTACGAGCAGTACTTC. It encodes CASSLVQGATAYEQYF.

The chain carries TRBV11-2 and TRBJ2-7; 7 bases line up with TRBD1. Trimming took 4 bases from V and 0 from J; bases not matched to a gene: 9. Germline-derived CDR1 and CDR2 are SGHAT and FQNNGV. The CDR3 sequence is 16 residues long. The CDR3 region has the DNA TGTGCCAGCAGCTCGCAAAAAGGGACAGTCTCCTACGAGCAGTACTTC. This sequence encodes CASSSQKGTVSYEQYF.

The chain carries TRBV18 and TRBJ2-1; 7 positions match TRBD2. Unmatched junction bases numbered 11, after V lost 1 base and J lost 5 bases. Germline assignment: CDR1 KGHSH and CDR2 LQKENI. The CDR3 consists of 17 residues. The CDR3 sequence is CASSPLRGSGPDNEQFF. In nucleotides, the CDR3 is TGTGCCAGCTCACCACTTAGGGGTAGCGGGCCAGACAATGAGCAGTTCTTC.

This chain connects TRBV7-6 to TRBJ2-3; 8 bases agree with TRBD2. The V gene end was trimmed by 3 bases and the J gene end by 1 base; junction bases not matched to a gene: 0. The CDR3 loop spans 14 amino acids. CDR1 SGHVS and CDR2 FNYEAQ come from the germline V gene. CDR3: CASSLGLGTDTQYF. Here the CDR3 DNA reads TGTGCCAGCAGCTTGGGACTAGGCACAGATACGCAGTATTTT.

The chain has TRBV7-9 and TRBJ1-1, with a weak D call TRBD1 (5 bases). Germline CDR1 is SEHNR and CDR2 is FQNEAQ (reference sequence). V lost 2 bases and J 4 bases, leaving 11 bases between the germline ends. The CDR3 consists of 14 residues. Here the CDR3 DNA reads TGTGCCAGCAGCTTACGGGGCAGAAGCACTGAAGCTTTCTTT. This sequence encodes CASSLRGRSTEAFF.

The V call is TRBV5-6, the J call TRBJ2-2; D may be TRBD2 (5 bases). V lost 4 bases and J lost 0, with 16 bases in between. Germline V gene data show CDR1 as SGHDT and CDR2 as YYEEEE. The length of the CDR3 is 17 residues. This CDR3 is CASSGGTGITNTGELFF. The DNA of the CDR3 is TGTGCCAGCAGCGGTGGTACGGGAATCACGAACACCGGGGAGCTGTTTTTT.

The chain uses TRBV11-2 and TRBJ1-6; no definite D call. CDR1 is SGHAT, CDR2 FQNNGV, per germline. V was clipped by 5 bases and J by 11 bases, with 10 bases between them. CDR3 size: 12 residues. The CDR3 nucleotides read TGTGCCAGCAGCCCATGGGAAACACCCCTCCACTTT. Translation gives CASSPWETPLHF.